The clone carrying this T cell receptor (beta chain) was counted ten times or more. The target antigen is unknown. TCRdb reprocessed the PCR reads via MiXCR. The repertoire includes roughly 63,000 clones, around 15% of them detected once, and roughly a tenth sits in the top ten. This entry comes from a study of metastatic and nonmetastatic thyroid tumors. The entire patient cohort was treatment-naive prior to thyroid surgery. Study-wide findings and caveats: Versus benign nodules, malignant thyroid tumors reportedly had significantly higher TCR beta diversity, in blood and tumor.

The TCR originated in a male donor with papillary thyroid cancer or a benign thyroid nodule (not recorded which). Some clones in this sample may be carry-over from other donors' samples. The sequencing input was blood.

The DNA for the CDR3 is TGTGCCAGCAGAAAGAGGAACACTGAAGCTTTCTTT. This gives the protein CASRKRNTEAFF. The chain combines TRBV2 with TRBJ1-1, with unresolved D. Germline assignment: CDR1 SNHLY and CDR2 FYNNEI. The CDR3 contains 12 residues. V shed 6 bases and J shed 1 base, with 6 bases lying between them.